The clone carrying this T cell receptor beta chain was seen many times. These data come from a study of T-cell memory formation after mild COVID-19. MiXCR was run by TCRdb on the 5' RACE reads, yielding one entry per CDR3 protein. Of some 40,000 distinct CDR3 sequences listed, 5.5% to 7% are singletons. The V gene end was trimmed by 6 bases and the J gene end by 6 bases; junction bases not matched to a gene: 6. The CDR3 contains 13 residues. Germline V lookup: CDR1 SQVTM, CDR2 ANQGSEA. Sequencing was carried out using PBMCs or a T cell subset sorted from them (not recorded which). The rearrangement uses TRBV29-1 and TRBJ1-2; 11 bases match TRBD1. This TCR came from an adult who had mild COVID-19 (a few samples of this study predate the infection). Cell type and time point are not known. CDR3 in DNA: TGCAGCGTAGCTGGACAGGGGGCAGATGGCTACACCTTC. Its translation is CSVAGQGADGYTF.